The 8 T cell receptor beta chains below all came from one sample that was sequenced in a study of identifying expanded T cells in peripheral blood. The repertoire was sequenced with immunoSEQ multiplex PCR; TCRdb's copy has only in-frame clones and lacks some. Of around 80,000 clones in the sample, around 90% are singletons; the top ten hold more than 2.5%. Sequencing was performed on blood. The receptors derive from a person aged 18 to 75 in good health.

This clone showed up just a few times. The CDR3 region is CAWSVMGETQYF. The DNA for the CDR3 is TGTGCCTGGAGTGTAATGGGGGAGACCCAGTACTTC. The V gene is TRBV30, the J gene TRBJ2-5, with D unclear. This CDR3 contains 12 residues. V lost 0 bases and J lost 5, with 7 bases in between. CDR1 GTSNPN and CDR2 SVGIG come from the germline V gene (reference sequence).

This clone came up once. This rearrangement joins TRBV11-2 to TRBJ1-4; D is unresolved. This CDR3 spans 15 amino acids. Germline CDR1 is SGHAT and CDR2 is FQNNGV. V was trimmed by 0 bases and J by 4 bases, leaving 9 bases between them. The CDR3 DNA follows: TGTGCCAGCAGCTTAGATAATCCCCTTAATGAAAAACTGTTTTTT. It encodes CASSLDNPLNEKLFF. Combining the CDR3 with reference TRBV11-2 and TRBJ1-4 gives the whole variable domain EAGVAQSPRYKIIEKRQSVAFWCNPISGHATLYWYQQILGQGPKLLIQFQNNGVVDDSQLPKDRFSAERLKGVDSTLKIQPAKLEDSAVYLCASSLDNPLNEKLFFGSGTQLSVL.

This clone was seen only once. This chain uses TRBV6-1 with TRBJ2-5, with TRBD2 matching over 8 bases. This CDR3 has 13 amino acids. Looked up from germline, CDR1 is MNHNS and CDR2 is SASEGT. V lost 7 bases and J lost 5; bases outside the gene matches: 6. DNA of the CDR3: TGTGCCAGCACCCGGGGGGGCCTGGAGACCCAGTACTTC. It translates to CASTRGGLETQYF.

J is TRBJ1-4 and V is TRBV5-1, with D possibly matching TRBD1 (5 bases). The V gene's germline CDR1 is SGHRS and CDR2 YFSETQ. With 2 bases removed from V and 5 bases from J, the gap between germline ends came to 25 bases. The CDR3 is 19 residues long. The CDR3 DNA is TGCGCCAGCAGCTTTAGGCCGGACCGGTGGAAGAGGGGAAATGAAAAACTGTTTTTT. Protein sequence: CASSFRPDRWKRGNEKLFF.

This clone has a single count. This chain uses TRBV5-1 with TRBJ2-7; the match to TRBD1 covers 7 bases. Germline V CDR1 and CDR2: SGHRS, YFSETQ. V was clipped by 0 bases and J by 3 bases; unmatched bases: 3. This CDR3 contains 14 residues. Here the CDR3 DNA reads TGCGCCAGCAGCTTGGCCGGGACAGTCTACGAGCAGTACTTC. Translated, it gives CASSLAGTVYEQYF.

The chain links TRBV13 to TRBJ2-7; 7 nucleotides match TRBD2. Trimming removed 2 bases from V and 7 bases from J; junction bases left unmatched: 26. The germline V gene encodes CDR1 PRHDT and CDR2 FYEKMQ (reference sequence). The CDR3 is made up of 20 amino acids. CDR3 amino acids: CASSLTGWGQSGTGGKEQYF. In DNA, the CDR3 is TGTGCCAGCAGCTTAACCGGTTGGGGTCAAAGCGGGACCGGCGGAAAAGAGCAGTACTTC.

The chain carries TRBV19 and TRBJ2-5; D is uncertain. The V end lost 5 bases, the J end lost 2 bases, and 12 bases lay between the germline ends. CDR3 length equals 14 residues. Germline V gives CDR1 LNHDA, CDR2 SQIVND (reference sequence). DNA for the CDR3: TGTGCCAGTAGTGTCTCAGCGACTCAAGAGACCCAGTACTTC. Its protein product is CASSVSATQETQYF.

The chain carries TRBV2 and TRBJ1-3; D is unresolved. CDR1 is SNHLY and CDR2 is FYNNEI in the germline V gene. This CDR3 contains 13 residues. V dropped 7 bases and J dropped 4 bases, with 11 bases sitting between them. The CDR3 sequence: CASKKSRGNTIYF. DNA for the CDR3: TGTGCCAGCAAGAAATCGCGGGGAAACACCATATATTTT.